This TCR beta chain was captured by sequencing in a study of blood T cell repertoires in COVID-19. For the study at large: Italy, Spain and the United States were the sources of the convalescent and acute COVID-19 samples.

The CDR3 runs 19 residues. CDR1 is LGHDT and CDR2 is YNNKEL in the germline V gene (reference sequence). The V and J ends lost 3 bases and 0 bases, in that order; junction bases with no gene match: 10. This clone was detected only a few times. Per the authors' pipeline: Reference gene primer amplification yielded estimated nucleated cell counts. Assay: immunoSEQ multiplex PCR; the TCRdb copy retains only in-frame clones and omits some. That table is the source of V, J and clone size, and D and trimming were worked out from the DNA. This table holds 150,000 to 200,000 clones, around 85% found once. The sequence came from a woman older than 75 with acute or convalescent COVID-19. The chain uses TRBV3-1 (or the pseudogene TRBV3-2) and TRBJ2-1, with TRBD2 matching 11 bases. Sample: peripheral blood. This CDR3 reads CASSHKLAGVQSSYNEQFF. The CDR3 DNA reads TGTGCCAGCAGCCATAAACTAGCGGGAGTACAAAGCTCCTACAATGAGCAGTTCTTC.